These T cell receptor beta chains were read from a single sample in a study of vaccination and CD4 T cells after COVID-19. No cognate antigen is known for these TCRs. From the PCR reads, TCRdb called clonotypes with MiXCR, one entry per CDR3 protein. The table has 7,500 or so distinct CDR3 sequences, more than 60% seen once. Sequencing was performed on cultured CD4+ T cells from blood, taken after SARS-CoV-2 vaccination. Receptors were obtained from a human donor with COVID-19. The CDR3 runs from the conserved cysteine through the conserved F or W. Each record gives: CDR3 length, clone size, J gene, D gene, V gene, CDR3 protein, CDR3 DNA. The D gene is left open where the match is weak. Not all rows give a size; the values are once, few, many and, for expanded clones, a class.

CDR3 length: 15; clone size: -; J gene: TRBJ2-7; D gene: TRBD1; V gene: TRBV6-5; CDR3 protein: CASSYSGDRHYEQYF; CDR3 DNA: TGTGCCAGCAGTTACTCCGGGGACAGGCACTACGAGCAGTACTTC
CDR3 length: 14; clone size: -; J gene: TRBJ1-6; D gene: -; V gene: TRBV19; CDR3 protein: CASSMASSNSPLHF; CDR3 DNA: TGTGCCAGTAGTATGGCGTCCAGTAATTCACCCCTCCACTTT
CDR3 length: 14; clone size: few; J gene: TRBJ1-5; D gene: -; V gene: TRBV7-2; CDR3 protein: CASSLGREDQPQHF; CDR3 DNA: TGTGCCAGCAGCTTAGGCAGGGAGGATCAGCCCCAGCATTTT
CDR3 length: 12; clone size: -; J gene: TRBJ1-5; D gene: -; V gene: TRBV20-1; CDR3 protein: CSANRGNQPQHF; CDR3 DNA: TGCAGTGCCAACCGGGGCAATCAGCCCCAGCATTTT
CDR3 length: 12; clone size: few; J gene: TRBJ2-3; D gene: -; V gene: TRBV6-1; CDR3 protein: CASMGYTDTQYF; CDR3 DNA: TGTGCCAGCATGGGGTACACAGATACGCAGTATTTT
CDR3 length: 15; clone size: few; J gene: TRBJ2-6; D gene: -; V gene: TRBV20-1; CDR3 protein: CSAREGSSGANVLTF; CDR3 DNA: TGCAGTGCTAGAGAGGGCAGCTCTGGGGCCAACGTCCTGACTTTC
CDR3 length: 13; clone size: -; J gene: TRBJ2-7; D gene: -; V gene: TRBV20-1; CDR3 protein: CSARSGSSYEQYF; CDR3 DNA: TGCAGTGCTAGATCCGGGAGCTCCTACGAGCAGTACTTC
CDR3 length: 16; clone size: -; J gene: TRBJ2-1; D gene: TRBD1; V gene: TRBV19; CDR3 protein: CATTLAGTASYNEQFF; CDR3 DNA: TGTGCCACGACACTGGCCGGGACAGCCTCCTACAATGAGCAGTTCTTC
CDR3 length: 14; clone size: -; J gene: TRBJ1-1; D gene: -; V gene: TRBV19; CDR3 protein: CASSRGGVNTEAFF; CDR3 DNA: TGTGCCAGTAGTAGAGGGGGTGTGAACACTGAAGCTTTCTTT
CDR3 length: 15; clone size: few; J gene: TRBJ2-3; D gene: -; V gene: TRBV7-3; CDR3 protein: CASSSTSLATDTQYF; CDR3 DNA: TGTGCCAGCAGCAGTACTAGCTTGGCCACAGATACGCAGTATTTT
CDR3 length: 15; clone size: -; J gene: TRBJ1-5; D gene: TRBD1; V gene: TRBV6-2/TRBV6-3; CDR3 protein: CASSYSRTGGQPQHF; CDR3 DNA: TGTGCCAGCAGTTACTCGAGGACAGGGGGTCAGCCCCAGCATTTT
CDR3 length: 14; clone size: few; J gene: TRBJ2-5; D gene: -; V gene: TRBV7-2; CDR3 protein: CASSFLGSQETQYF; CDR3 DNA: TGTGCCAGCAGCTTCTTGGGTAGCCAAGAGACCCAGTACTTC
CDR3 length: 13; clone size: -; J gene: TRBJ1-2; D gene: -; V gene: TRBV5-4; CDR3 protein: CASSLETPHGYTF; CDR3 DNA: TGTGCCAGCAGCTTGGAGACCCCACATGGCTACACCTTC
CDR3 length: 14; clone size: -; J gene: TRBJ1-5; D gene: -; V gene: TRBV7-6; CDR3 protein: CASSQRGAGQPQHF; CDR3 DNA: TGTGCCAGCAGCCAACGGGGGGCCGGTCAGCCCCAGCATTTT
CDR3 length: 14; clone size: -; J gene: TRBJ1-2; D gene: TRBD1; V gene: TRBV6-2/TRBV6-3; CDR3 protein: CANSSAGGVSGYTF; CDR3 DNA: TGTGCCAACAGTTCGGCAGGGGGAGTAAGTGGCTACACCTTC
CDR3 length: 15; clone size: -; J gene: TRBJ2-5; D gene: TRBD2; V gene: TRBV7-8; CDR3 protein: CASSLLAGPSETQYF; CDR3 DNA: TGTGCCAGCAGCCTGCTAGCGGGGCCCTCGGAGACCCAGTACTTC
CDR3 length: 14; clone size: -; J gene: TRBJ1-3; D gene: -; V gene: TRBV7-8; CDR3 protein: CASSRQDSGNTIYF; CDR3 DNA: TGTGCCAGCAGCCGACAGGACTCTGGAAACACCATATATTTT
CDR3 length: 15; clone size: few; J gene: TRBJ1-5; D gene: -; V gene: TRBV6-5; CDR3 protein: CASSYDRGDNQPQHF; CDR3 DNA: TGTGCCAGCAGTTATGACCGGGGGGACAATCAGCCCCAGCATTTT
CDR3 length: 16; clone size: -; J gene: TRBJ2-3; D gene: -; V gene: TRBV20-1; CDR3 protein: CSARLRRQWSTDTQYF; CDR3 DNA: TGCAGTGCTAGGCTCCGCCGACAGTGGAGCACAGATACGCAGTATTTT